This T cell receptor (beta chain) comes out of a study of control samples from healthy donors and cancer patients. The V segment lost 5 bases and the J segment 0 bases; nucleotides outside the gene matches: 7. The CDR3 has 15 amino acids. Germline V gene data show CDR1 as SEHNR and CDR2 as FQNEAQ (reference sequence). This clone was seen just once. The assay was immunoSEQ multiplex PCR, and TCRdb's table has in-frame clones only and misses some. The sample records 190,000 or so clones, over 85% being singletons. The TCR comes from a man between 18 and 29 years old in good health. Sequencing input: blood. The rearrangement links TRBV7-9 to TRBJ2-7; 7 bases match TRBD1. CDR3 DNA: TGTGCCAGCAGCCGAGGGGGCGCGAGCTCCTACGAGCAGTACTTC. Its translation: CASSRGGASSYEQYF.